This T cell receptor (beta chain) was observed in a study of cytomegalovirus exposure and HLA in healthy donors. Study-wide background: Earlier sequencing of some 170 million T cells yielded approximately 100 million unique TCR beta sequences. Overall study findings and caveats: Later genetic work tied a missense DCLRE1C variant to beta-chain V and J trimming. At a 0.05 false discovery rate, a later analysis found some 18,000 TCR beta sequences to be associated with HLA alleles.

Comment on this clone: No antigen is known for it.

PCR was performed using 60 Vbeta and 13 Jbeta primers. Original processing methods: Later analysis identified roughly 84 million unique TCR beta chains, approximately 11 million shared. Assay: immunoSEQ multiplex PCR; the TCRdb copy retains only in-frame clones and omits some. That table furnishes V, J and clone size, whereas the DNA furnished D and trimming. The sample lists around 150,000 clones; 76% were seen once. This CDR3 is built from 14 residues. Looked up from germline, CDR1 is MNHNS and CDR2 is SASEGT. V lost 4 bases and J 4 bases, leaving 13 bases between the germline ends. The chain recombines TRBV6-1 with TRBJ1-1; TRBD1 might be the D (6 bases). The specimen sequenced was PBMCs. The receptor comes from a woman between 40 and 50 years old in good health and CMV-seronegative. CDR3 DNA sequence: TGTGCCAGCAGTGTTCCGATCAGGGGCACTGAAGCTTTCTTT. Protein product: CASSVPIRGTEAFF.